The rows below give T cell receptor beta chains drawn from one sample of a study of shared clonotypes between healthy human individuals. TCRdb's table, derived via immunoSEQ multiplex PCR, lists solely in-frame clones and lacks some. The sample carries 950,000 to 1,300,000 clones, approximately 72% recorded once. Sequencing was done on a sample of memory CD4+ T cells sorted from blood. The receptors shown here come from a man younger than 35 in good health. Each CDR3 is given with its conserved first and last residue. A D gene is named only where the DNA matches it firmly. Size values are once, few and many counts, or a class for expanded clones, and some rows have none.

d_call	v_call	j_call	clone_size	cdr3_nt	cdr3_aa
TRBD1	TRBV7-2	TRBJ1-2	.	TGTGCCAGCAGCTTAGAGCAGGGGGCGAACTATGGCTACACCTTC	CASSLEQGANYGYTF
.	TRBV28	TRBJ1-5	.	TGTGCCAGCAGTTCAGACACTGATAGCAATCAGCCCCAGCATTTT	CASSSDTDSNQPQHF
.	TRBV10-3	TRBJ2-7	.	TGTGCCATCAGTGAAGGGGCCGGGACCGAGCAGTACTTC	CAISEGAGTEQYF
TRBD2	TRBV27	TRBJ2-1	.	TGTGCCAGCAGTTTAGTCCCGACTAGCGGGAGGGCCCATGACCATGAGCAGTTCTTC	CASSLVPTSGRAHDHEQFF
.	TRBV5-6	TRBJ2-2	.	TGTGCCAGCAGTCTAGCGTCCGAGCTGTTTTTT	CASSLASELFF
.	TRBV7-3	TRBJ2-1	few	TGTGCCAGCAGCATCGGGCCGTACAATGAGCAGTTCTTC	CASSIGPYNEQFF
TRBD1	TRBV10-3	TRBJ1-3	.	TGTGCCATCAGTAGGGACAGGAGAGGCTCTGGAAACACCATATATTTT	CAISRDRRGSGNTIYF
.	TRBV28	TRBJ2-7	.	TGTGCCAGCAGTGGGGGCGGCGAAAGCTCCTACGAGCAGTACTTC	CASSGGGESSYEQYF
.	TRBV7-8	TRBJ2-7	few	TGTGCCAGCAGCCCCTCTGGCAGGGCCTACGAGCAGTACTTC	CASSPSGRAYEQYF
.	TRBV18	TRBJ1-1	many	TGTGCCAGCTCACCCTTAAGTTCAACAGGGATGAACACTGAAGCTTTCTTT	CASSPLSSTGMNTEAFF
.	TRBV7-9	TRBJ2-7	.	TGTGCCAGCACAGGGCCTTCCTACGAGCAGTACTTC	CASTGPSYEQYF
.	TRBV9	TRBJ2-1	.	TGTGCCAGCAGCGTAAGGGCCATCAACAATGAGCAGTTCTTC	CASSVRAINNEQFF
.	TRBV5-1	TRBJ1-2	many	TGCGCCAGCAGCTCGGAGGGCTCGGAGGGCTACACCTTC	CASSSEGSEGYTF
TRBD2	TRBV10-3	TRBJ2-7	.	TGTGCCATCAGTGGGGGACTAGCGGGAGGAAGCTACGAGCAGTACTTC	CAISGGLAGGSYEQYF
.	TRBV7-2	TRBJ1-2	.	TGTGCCAGCAGCTTATTGGACACCCCGTACTATGGCTACACCTTC	CASSLLDTPYYGYTF
.	TRBV10-3	TRBJ2-3	.	TGTGCCACCGCGATAAAAGATACGCAGTATTTT	CATAIKDTQYF
.	TRBV2	TRBJ1-2	.	TGTGCCAGCAGTGAGCTCCCACCGGGAGGGTTATATGGCTACACCTTC	CASSELPPGGLYGYTF
TRBD2	TRBV10-2	TRBJ2-1	.	TGCGCCAGCAGTGGGACTAGCGGGGGGTACAATGAGCAGTTCTTC	CASSGTSGGYNEQFF
.	TRBV6-1	TRBJ2-2	.	TGTGCCAGCAGAAAGGATTTGGCAGACACCGGGGAGCTGTTTTTT	CASRKDLADTGELFF
.	TRBV15	TRBJ1-6	.	TGTGCCTCTACCCTGGGGAGCTCCTATAATTCACCCCTCCACTTT	CASTLGSSYNSPLHF